This TCR beta chain comes out of a study of siplizumab effects on memory and regulatory T cells. Study conclusions and caveats: The study found naive T cells seemingly more diverse than memory cells and seemingly major alloresponse contributors.

Germline values: CDR1 MNHEY, CDR2 SMNVEV (reference sequence). The length of the CDR3 is 14 residues. The germline V and J ends were trimmed by 5 bases and 3 bases, with 11 bases remaining between them. About this clone itself: Its antigen is not known.

This table comes from immunoSEQ multiplex PCR, and its TCRdb copy is limited to in-frame clones, with some not included. Of about 66,000 clones in the sample, roughly 96% were seen once. Sequenced: naive CD8+ T cells sorted from blood. The chain is built from TRBV27 and TRBJ1-3, with D possibly being TRBD1 (5 bases). This clonotype was sampled from a human donor in good health. The CDR3 nucleotides read TGTGCCAGCAGTCCCATAGGGGTTGGAAACACCATATATTTT. Translation gives CASSPIGVGNTIYF.